These T cell receptor beta chains were read from a single sample in a study of shared clonotypes between healthy human individuals. TCRdb's copy holds only in-frame clones and misses some; the assay was immunoSEQ multiplex PCR. The table shows roughly 500,000 clones, with 70% to 80% occurring only once. Material for sequencing was PBMCs. These receptors originate from a woman aged 40 to 49 in good health. Some clones in this sample may be carry-over from other donors' samples. CDR3s include the opening cysteine and the closing phenylalanine or tryptophan. The D gene is left open where the match is weak. A row's size may be missing; if present it is once, few, many or a size class.

j_call	v_call	clone_size	d_call	cdr3_aa	cdr3_nt
TRBJ2-3	TRBV29-1	NA	TRBD2	CSVEVPIAGHTDTQYF	TGCAGCGTTGAAGTACCCATAGCGGGCCACACAGATACGCAGTATTTT
TRBJ2-1	TRBV5-1	NA	NA	CASSAARTTEYGDEQFF	TGCGCCAGCAGCGCAGCAAGGACGACTGAGTACGGCGATGAGCAGTTCTTC
TRBJ1-4	TRBV5-8	once	NA	CASSPWRPGTNEKLFF	TGTGCCAGCAGCCCATGGAGGCCAGGAACTAATGAAAAACTGTTTTTT
TRBJ2-1	TRBV15	many	TRBD2	CATSRDAGLVGEQFF	TGTGCCACCAGCAGAGATGCAGGACTAGTGGGTGAGCAGTTCTTC
TRBJ2-7	TRBV10-3	few	NA	CAISESAGAGGQYF	TGTGCCATCAGTGAGTCTGCAGGGGCCGGGGGGCAGTACTTC
TRBJ2-1	TRBV9	NA	TRBD2	CASSVELAGGFGHDNEQFF	TGTGCCAGCAGCGTAGAACTAGCGGGAGGGTTCGGGCACGACAATGAGCAGTTCTTC
TRBJ1-1	TRBV2	NA	NA	CASSEGQGLKKNTEAFF	TGTGCCAGCAGTGAAGGGCAGGGCCTGAAAAAGAACACTGAAGCTTTCTTT
TRBJ2-7	TRBV7-6	NA	TRBD2	CASSLRTSGSYEQYF	TGTGCCAGCAGCTTACGCACTAGCGGGAGTTACGAGCAGTACTTC
TRBJ2-7	TRBV5-1	NA	TRBD1	CASSVGQTYEQYF	TGCGCCAGCAGCGTGGGACAGACCTACGAGCAGTACTTC
TRBJ2-7	TRBV6-6	few	TRBD1	CASRSGQGAAYEQYF	TGTGCCAGCAGATCTGGACAGGGGGCAGCCTACGAGCAGTACTTC
TRBJ2-1	TRBV15	once	NA	CATSRSTGSYNEQFF	TGTGCCACCAGCAGGTCTACCGGGTCCTACAATGAGCAGTTCTTC
TRBJ2-2	TRBV19	NA	TRBD1	CASSIRQGRNTGELFF	TGTGCCAGTAGTATACGACAGGGGAGGAACACCGGGGAGCTGTTTTTT
TRBJ1-6	TRBV18	NA	NA	CASSPPLAGSPLHF	TGTGCCAGCTCACCACCTTTGGCGGGCTCACCCCTCCACTTT
TRBJ2-7	TRBV7-2	NA	TRBD1	CASSLAQGGSSYEQYF	TGTGCCAGCAGCTTAGCGCAAGGGGGCAGCTCCTACGAGCAGTACTTC
TRBJ1-5	TRBV19	NA	NA	CASSIRISNQPQHF	TGTGCCAGTAGTATTCGGATTAGCAATCAGCCCCAGCATTTT
TRBJ1-2	TRBV14	NA	NA	CASSPRLLDGYTF	TGTGCCAGCAGCCCTCGCCTATTGGACGGCTACACCTTC
TRBJ2-7	TRBV5-4	NA	NA	CASSLAGGISYEQYF	TGTGCCAGCAGCTTGGCAGGAGGGATCTCCTACGAGCAGTACTTC
TRBJ2-1	TRBV7-2	NA	TRBD2	CASSLYRLAEEGEQFF	TGTGCCAGCAGCTTATATCGGCTAGCGGAGGAAGGTGAGCAGTTCTTC
TRBJ1-2	TRBV4-3	NA	TRBD1	CASSQLYKTGALGYTF	TGCGCCAGCAGCCAGCTTTACAAGACAGGGGCGTTGGGCTACACCTTC
TRBJ1-5	TRBV29-1	NA	TRBD1	CSVTTGGNLNQPQHF	TGCAGCGTGACGACAGGGGGTAATTTGAATCAGCCCCAGCATTTT
TRBJ2-1	TRBV7-6	few	TRBD2	CASRPGGLVYNEQFF	TGTGCCAGCAGACCTGGGGGACTAGTGTACAATGAGCAGTTCTTC
TRBJ1-5	TRBV29-1	NA	NA	CSVENVGQPQHF	TGCAGCGTTGAAAATGTTGGGCAGCCCCAGCATTTT
TRBJ2-1	TRBV7-6	NA	NA	CASSQTSSAAYNEQFF	TGTGCCAGCAGCCAAACGTCTAGCGCCGCCTACAATGAGCAGTTCTTC
TRBJ2-5	TRBV19	NA	NA	CASSQPRLAEETQYF	TGTGCCAGTAGTCAACCCCGACTTGCGGAAGAGACCCAGTACTTC
TRBJ2-2	TRBV7-9	NA	NA	CASTKGQRLLRNTGELFF	TGTGCCAGCACAAAAGGACAGCGTCTTTTGCGGAACACCGGGGAGCTGTTTTTT
TRBJ1-4	TRBV28	NA	NA	CASSWTASTNEKLFF	TGTGCCAGCAGTTGGACGGCCTCAACTAATGAAAAACTGTTTTTT
TRBJ2-1	TRBV9	NA	TRBD2	CASSPGQIAGEVNEQFF	TGTGCCAGCAGCCCGGGCCAAATAGCGGGAGAGGTCAATGAGCAGTTCTTC
TRBJ1-5	TRBV10-1	NA	TRBD1	CASSAPDDRGGRQPQHF	TGCGCCAGCAGTGCTCCAGACGACAGGGGAGGCAGACAGCCCCAGCATTTT
TRBJ2-5	TRBV11-2	NA	NA	CASSLGPGVRETQYF	TGTGCCAGCAGCTTAGGACCAGGGGTCCGAGAGACCCAGTACTTC
TRBJ2-2	TRBV7-7	NA	TRBD2	CASSSVSGRPPGELFF	TGTGCCAGCAGCTCCGTTAGCGGGAGACCCCCCGGGGAGCTGTTTTTT
TRBJ2-7	TRBV9	NA	NA	CASSVDQGNYEQYF	TGTGCCAGCAGCGTAGATCAGGGGAACTACGAGCAGTACTTC
TRBJ1-4	TRBV20-1	few	NA	CSARDTKLFF	TGCAGTGCTAGAGATACCAAACTGTTTTTT
TRBJ2-1	TRBV5-1	NA	NA	CASSLGALGGLINEQFF	TGCGCCAGCAGCTTGGGCGCGTTGGGCGGACTAATCAATGAGCAGTTCTTC
TRBJ1-2	TRBV30	NA	NA	CAWSVHRDGYTF	TGTGCCTGGAGTGTACACAGGGACGGCTACACCTTC
TRBJ1-1	TRBV15	NA	TRBD1	CATSRRGPTEAFF	TGTGCCACCAGCAGGAGGGGGCCCACTGAAGCTTTCTTT